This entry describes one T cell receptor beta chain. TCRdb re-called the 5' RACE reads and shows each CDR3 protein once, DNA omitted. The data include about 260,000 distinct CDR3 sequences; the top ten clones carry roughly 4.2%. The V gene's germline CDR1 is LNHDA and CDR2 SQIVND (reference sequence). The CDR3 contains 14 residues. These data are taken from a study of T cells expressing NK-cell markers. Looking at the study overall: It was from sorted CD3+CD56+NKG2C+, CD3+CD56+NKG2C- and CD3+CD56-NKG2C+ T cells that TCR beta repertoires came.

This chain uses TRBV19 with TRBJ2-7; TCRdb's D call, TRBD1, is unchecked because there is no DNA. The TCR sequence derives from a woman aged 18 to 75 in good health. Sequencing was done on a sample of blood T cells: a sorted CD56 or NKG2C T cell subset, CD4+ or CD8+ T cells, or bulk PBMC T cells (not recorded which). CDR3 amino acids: CASSIAGSTSEQYF.